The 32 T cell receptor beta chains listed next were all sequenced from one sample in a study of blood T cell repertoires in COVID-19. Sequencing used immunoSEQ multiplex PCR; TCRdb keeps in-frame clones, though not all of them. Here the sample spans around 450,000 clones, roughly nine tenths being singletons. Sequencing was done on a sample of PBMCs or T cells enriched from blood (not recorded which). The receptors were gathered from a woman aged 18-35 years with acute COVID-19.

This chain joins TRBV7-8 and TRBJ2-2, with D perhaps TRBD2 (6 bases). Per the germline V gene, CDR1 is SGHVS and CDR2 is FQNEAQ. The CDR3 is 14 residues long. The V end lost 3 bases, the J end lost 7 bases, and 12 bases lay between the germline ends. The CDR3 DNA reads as TGTGCCAGCAGCTTCGGGGGTCGAGGCGGGGAGCTGTTTTTT. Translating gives CASSFGGRGGELFF.

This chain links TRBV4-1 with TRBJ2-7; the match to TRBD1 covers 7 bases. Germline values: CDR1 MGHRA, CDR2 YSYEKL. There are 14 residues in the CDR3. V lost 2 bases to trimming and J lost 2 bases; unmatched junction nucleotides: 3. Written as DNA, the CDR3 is TGCGCCAGCAGCCAACTGACAGGGACCTACGAGCAGTACTTC. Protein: CASSQLTGTYEQYF.

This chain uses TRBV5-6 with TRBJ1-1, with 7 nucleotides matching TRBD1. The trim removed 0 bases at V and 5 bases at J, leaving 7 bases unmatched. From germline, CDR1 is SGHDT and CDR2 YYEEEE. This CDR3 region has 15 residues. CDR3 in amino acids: CASSLAGDRSTEAFF. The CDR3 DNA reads TGTGCCAGCAGCTTGGCCGGGGACAGAAGTACTGAAGCTTTCTTT.

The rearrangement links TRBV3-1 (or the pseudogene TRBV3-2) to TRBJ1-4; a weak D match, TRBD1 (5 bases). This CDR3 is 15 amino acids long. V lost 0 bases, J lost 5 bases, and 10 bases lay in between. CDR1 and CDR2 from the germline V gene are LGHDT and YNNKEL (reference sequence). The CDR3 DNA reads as TGTGCCAGCAGCCAAGATTGGGCAGGGAATGAAAAACTGTTTTTT. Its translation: CASSQDWAGNEKLFF.

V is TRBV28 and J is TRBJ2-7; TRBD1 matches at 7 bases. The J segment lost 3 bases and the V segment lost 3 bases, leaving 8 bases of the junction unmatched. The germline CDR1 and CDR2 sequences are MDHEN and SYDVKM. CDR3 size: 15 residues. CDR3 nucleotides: TGTGCCAGCAGTTTCCCAACAGGGGTTTACTACGAGCAGTACTTC. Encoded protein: CASSFPTGVYYEQYF.

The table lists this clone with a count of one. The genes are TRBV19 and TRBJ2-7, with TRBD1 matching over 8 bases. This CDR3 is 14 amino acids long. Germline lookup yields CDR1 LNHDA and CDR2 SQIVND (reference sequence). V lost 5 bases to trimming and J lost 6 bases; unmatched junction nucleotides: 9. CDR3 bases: TGTGCCAGTAGTCGCACCTGGACAGGGTTCGAGCAGTACTTC. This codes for CASSRTWTGFEQYF. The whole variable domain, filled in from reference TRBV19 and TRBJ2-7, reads DGGITQSPKYLFRKEGQNVTLSCEQNLNHDAMYWYRQDPGQGLRLIYYSQIVNDFQKGDIAEGYSVSREKKESFPLTVTSAQKNPTAFYLCASSRTWTGFEQYFGPGTRLTVT.

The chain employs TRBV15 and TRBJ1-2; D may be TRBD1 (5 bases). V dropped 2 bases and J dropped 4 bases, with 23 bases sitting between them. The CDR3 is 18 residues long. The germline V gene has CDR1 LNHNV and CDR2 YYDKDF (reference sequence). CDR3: CATSRPNWGGQGSYGYTF. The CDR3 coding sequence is TGTGCCACCAGCAGACCAAATTGGGGAGGGCAGGGATCCTATGGCTACACCTTC. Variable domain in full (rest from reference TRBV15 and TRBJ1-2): DAMVIQNPRYQVTQFGKPVTLSCSQTLNHNVMYWYQQKSSQAPKLLFHYYDKDFNNEADTPDNFQSRRPNTSFCFLDIRSPGLGDTAMYLCATSRPNWGGQGSYGYTFGSGTRLTVV.

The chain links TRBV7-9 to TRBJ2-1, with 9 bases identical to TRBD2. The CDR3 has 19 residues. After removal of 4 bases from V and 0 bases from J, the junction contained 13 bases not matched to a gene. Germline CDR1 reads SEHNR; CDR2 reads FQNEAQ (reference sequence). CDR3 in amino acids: CASSWEDLAGRSSYNEQFF. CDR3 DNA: TGTGCCAGCAGCTGGGAGGACCTAGCGGGGAGGAGCTCCTACAATGAGCAGTTCTTC.

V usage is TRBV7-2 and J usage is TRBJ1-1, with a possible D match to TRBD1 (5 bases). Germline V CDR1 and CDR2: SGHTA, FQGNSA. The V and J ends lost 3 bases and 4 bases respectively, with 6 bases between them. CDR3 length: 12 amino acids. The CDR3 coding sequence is TGTGCCAGCAGCTTTGACAGCACTGAAGCTTTCTTT. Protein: CASSFDSTEAFF.

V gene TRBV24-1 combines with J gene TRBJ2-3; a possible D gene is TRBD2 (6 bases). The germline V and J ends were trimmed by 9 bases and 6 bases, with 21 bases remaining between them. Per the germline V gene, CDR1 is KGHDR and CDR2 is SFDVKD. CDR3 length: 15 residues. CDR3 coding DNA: TGTGCCACCGGCGGACTACCCGGGAGTTTGGATACGCAGTATTTT. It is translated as CATGGLPGSLDTQYF.

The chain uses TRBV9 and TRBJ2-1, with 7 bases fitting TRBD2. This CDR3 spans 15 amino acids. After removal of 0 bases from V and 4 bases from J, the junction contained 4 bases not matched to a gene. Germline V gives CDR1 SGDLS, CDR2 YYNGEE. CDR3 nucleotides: TGTGCCAGCAGCGTAGAGGCGGGAGCATACAATGAGCAGTTCTTC. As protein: CASSVEAGAYNEQFF.

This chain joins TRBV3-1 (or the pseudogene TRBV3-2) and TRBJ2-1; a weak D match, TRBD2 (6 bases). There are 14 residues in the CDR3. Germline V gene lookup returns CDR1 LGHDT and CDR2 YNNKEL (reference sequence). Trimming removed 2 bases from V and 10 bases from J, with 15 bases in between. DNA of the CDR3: TGTGCCAGCAGCCAACGGGGAGGTCGGGGCGAGCAGTTCTTC. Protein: CASSQRGGRGEQFF.

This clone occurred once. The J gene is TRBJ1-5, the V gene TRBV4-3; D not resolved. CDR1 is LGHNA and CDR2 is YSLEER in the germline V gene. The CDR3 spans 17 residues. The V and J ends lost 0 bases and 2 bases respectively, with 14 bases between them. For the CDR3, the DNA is TGCGCCAGCAGCCAAGAGCTCAGGCTGGGAGGCAATCAGCCCCAGCATTTT. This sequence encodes CASSQELRLGGNQPQHF.

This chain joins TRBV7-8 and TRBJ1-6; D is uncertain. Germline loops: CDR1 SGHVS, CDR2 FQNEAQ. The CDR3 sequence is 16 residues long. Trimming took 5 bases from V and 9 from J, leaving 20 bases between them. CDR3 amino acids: CASSQTRHGSASPLHF. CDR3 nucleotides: TGTGCCAGCAGCCAGACGAGGCATGGCTCCGCTTCACCCCTCCACTTT.

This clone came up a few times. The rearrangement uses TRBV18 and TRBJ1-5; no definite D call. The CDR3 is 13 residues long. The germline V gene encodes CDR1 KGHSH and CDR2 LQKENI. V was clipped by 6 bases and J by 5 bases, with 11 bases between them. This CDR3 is CASSRGSDQPQHF. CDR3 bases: TGTGCCAGCTCGCGGGGAAGCGATCAGCCCCAGCATTTT.

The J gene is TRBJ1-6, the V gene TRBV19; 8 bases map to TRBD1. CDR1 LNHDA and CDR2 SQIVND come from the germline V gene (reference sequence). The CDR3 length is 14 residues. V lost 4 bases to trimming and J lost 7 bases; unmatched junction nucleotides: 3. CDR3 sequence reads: CASSTDRENSPLHF. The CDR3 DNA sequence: TGTGCCAGTAGTACGGACAGGGAGAATTCACCCCTCCACTTT.

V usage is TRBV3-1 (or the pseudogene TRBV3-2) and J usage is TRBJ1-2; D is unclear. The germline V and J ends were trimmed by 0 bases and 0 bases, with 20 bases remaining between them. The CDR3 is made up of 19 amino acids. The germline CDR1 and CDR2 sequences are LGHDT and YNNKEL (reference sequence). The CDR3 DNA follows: TGTGCCAGCAGCCAAGATCTAGGTCCCCTCTCCCCGCCTAACTATGGCTACACCTTC. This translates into CASSQDLGPLSPPNYGYTF.

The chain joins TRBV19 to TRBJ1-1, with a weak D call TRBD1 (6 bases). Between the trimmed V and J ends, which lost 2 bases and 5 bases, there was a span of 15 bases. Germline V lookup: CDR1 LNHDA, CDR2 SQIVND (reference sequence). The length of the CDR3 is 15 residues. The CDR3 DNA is TGTGCCAGTAGTATAATATTCCGGGGGGCAACTGAAGCTTTCTTT. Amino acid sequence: CASSIIFRGATEAFF.

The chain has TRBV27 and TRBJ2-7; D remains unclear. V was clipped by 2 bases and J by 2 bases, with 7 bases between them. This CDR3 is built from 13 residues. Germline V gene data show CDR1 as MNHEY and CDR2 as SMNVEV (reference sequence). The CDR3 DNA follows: TGTGCCAGCAGTTTAGGGCCCACCTACGAGCAGTACTTC. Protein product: CASSLGPTYEQYF.

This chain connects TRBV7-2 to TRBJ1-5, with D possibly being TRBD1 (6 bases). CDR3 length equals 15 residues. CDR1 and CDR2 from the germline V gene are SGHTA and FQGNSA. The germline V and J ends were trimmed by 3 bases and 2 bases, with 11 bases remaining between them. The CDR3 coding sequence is TGTGCCAGCAGCTTCAGGGGCTCGGGCAATCAGCCCCAGCATTTT. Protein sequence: CASSFRGSGNQPQHF.

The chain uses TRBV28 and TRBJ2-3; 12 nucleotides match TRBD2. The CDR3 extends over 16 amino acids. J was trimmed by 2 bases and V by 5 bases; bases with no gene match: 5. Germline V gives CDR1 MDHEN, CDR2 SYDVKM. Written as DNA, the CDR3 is TGTGCCAGCAGTCCCGGGACTAGCGGGTTCACAGATACGCAGTATTTT. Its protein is CASSPGTSGFTDTQYF.

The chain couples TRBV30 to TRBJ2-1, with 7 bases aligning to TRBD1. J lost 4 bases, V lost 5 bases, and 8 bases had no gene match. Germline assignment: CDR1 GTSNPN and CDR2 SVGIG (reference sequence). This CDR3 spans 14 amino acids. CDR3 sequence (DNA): TGTGCCTGGGGTACAGGGGTGGGGTACAATGAGCAGTTCTTC. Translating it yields CAWGTGVGYNEQFF.

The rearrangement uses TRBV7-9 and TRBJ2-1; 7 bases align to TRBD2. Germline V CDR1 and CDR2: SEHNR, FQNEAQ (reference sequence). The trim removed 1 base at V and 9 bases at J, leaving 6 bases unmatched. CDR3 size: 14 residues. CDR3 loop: CASSLVGGEGEQFF. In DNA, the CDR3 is TGTGCCAGCAGCTTAGTAGGAGGGGAGGGTGAGCAGTTCTTC.

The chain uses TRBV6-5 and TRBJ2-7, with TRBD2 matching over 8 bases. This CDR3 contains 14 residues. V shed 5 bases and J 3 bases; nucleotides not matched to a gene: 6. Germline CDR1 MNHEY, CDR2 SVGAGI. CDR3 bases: TGTGCCAGCAGTCCGAGCGGGAGCATCTACGAGCAGTACTTC. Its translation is CASSPSGSIYEQYF.

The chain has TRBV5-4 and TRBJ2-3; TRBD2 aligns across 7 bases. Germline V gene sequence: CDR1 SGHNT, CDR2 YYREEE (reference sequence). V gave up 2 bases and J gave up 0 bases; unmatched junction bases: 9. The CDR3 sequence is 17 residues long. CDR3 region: CASSLGASGSSTDTQYF. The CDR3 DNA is TGTGCCAGCAGCTTAGGGGCTAGCGGATCTAGCACAGATACGCAGTATTTT.

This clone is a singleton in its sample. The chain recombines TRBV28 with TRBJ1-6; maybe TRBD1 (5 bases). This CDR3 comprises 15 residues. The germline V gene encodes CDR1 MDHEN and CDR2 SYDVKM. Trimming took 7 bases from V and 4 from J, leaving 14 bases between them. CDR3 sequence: CASIHRGEYNSPLHF. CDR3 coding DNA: TGTGCCAGCATCCACCGGGGGGAATATAATTCACCCCTCCACTTT.

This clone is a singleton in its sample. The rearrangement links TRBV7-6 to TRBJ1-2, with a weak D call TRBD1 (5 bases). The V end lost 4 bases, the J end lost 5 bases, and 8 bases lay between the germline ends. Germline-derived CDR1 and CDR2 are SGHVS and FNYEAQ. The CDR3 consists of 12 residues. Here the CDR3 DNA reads TGTGCCAGCAGCTCGGGGGGGTATGGCTACACCTTC. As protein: CASSSGGYGYTF.

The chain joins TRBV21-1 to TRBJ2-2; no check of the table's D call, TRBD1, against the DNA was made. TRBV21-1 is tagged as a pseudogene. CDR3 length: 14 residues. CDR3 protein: CASIGRGRSGELFF. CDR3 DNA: TGTGCCAGCATCGGCAGGGGGAGGAGCGGGGAGCTGTTTTTT.

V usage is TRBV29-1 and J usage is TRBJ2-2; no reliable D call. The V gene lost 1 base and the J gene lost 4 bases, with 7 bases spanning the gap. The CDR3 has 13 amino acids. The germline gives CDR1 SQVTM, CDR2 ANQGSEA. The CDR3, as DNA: TGCAGCGTTGAAGGGCTAGTCACCGGGGAGCTGTTTTTT. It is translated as CSVEGLVTGELFF.

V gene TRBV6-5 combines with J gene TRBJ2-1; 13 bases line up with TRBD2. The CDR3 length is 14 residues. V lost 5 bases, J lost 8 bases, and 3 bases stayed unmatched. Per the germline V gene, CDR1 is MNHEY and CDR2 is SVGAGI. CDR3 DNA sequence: TGTGCCAGCAGTCGGACTAGCGGGAGATATGAGCAGTTCTTC. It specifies CASSRTSGRYEQFF.

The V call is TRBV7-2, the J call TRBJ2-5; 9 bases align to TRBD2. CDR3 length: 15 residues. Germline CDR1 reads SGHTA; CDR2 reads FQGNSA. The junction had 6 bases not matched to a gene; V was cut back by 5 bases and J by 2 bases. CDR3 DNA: TGTGCCAGCAGCATAGGACTAGCGCCTCAAGAGACCCAGTACTTC. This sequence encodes CASSIGLAPQETQYF.

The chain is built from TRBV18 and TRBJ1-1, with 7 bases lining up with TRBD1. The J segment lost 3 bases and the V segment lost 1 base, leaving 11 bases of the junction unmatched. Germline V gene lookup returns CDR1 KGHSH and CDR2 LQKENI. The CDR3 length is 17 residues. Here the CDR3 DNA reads TGTGCCAGCTCACCACGACCTCCAGGGGGATCGTACACTGAAGCTTTCTTT. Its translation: CASSPRPPGGSYTEAFF.